This is a list of T cell receptor beta chains from one sample in a study of shared clonotypes between healthy human individuals. Measured with immunoSEQ multiplex PCR; TCRdb has only the in-frame clones, and not every one. This sample has roughly 500,000 clones, with 70% to 80% found just once. Sequencing was done on a sample of PBMCs. All receptors come from a woman in her thirties or forties in good health. Some clones in this sample may be carry-over from other donors' samples. Each CDR3 is given with its conserved first and last residue. D genes are given only for firm matches. Rows give clone size only sometimes, using once, few, many, or a class for an expanded clone.

size: .
D: TRBD1
V: TRBV5-4
J: TRBJ2-1
DNA: TGTGCCAGCAGCTTGGGACAGGGGCCTGAGGGTGAGCAGTTCTTC
CDR3: CASSLGQGPEGEQFF

size: .
D: TRBD1
V: TRBV10-2
J: TRBJ2-1
DNA: TGCGCCAGTGGGAAGGGGACAGGGGGCTTCTACAATGAGCAGTTCTTC
CDR3: CASGKGTGGFYNEQFF

size: .
D: .
V: TRBV30
J: TRBJ1-1
DNA: TGTGCCTGGAGAGATGGACACACTGAAGCTTTCTTT
CDR3: CAWRDGHTEAFF

size: .
D: TRBD2
V: TRBV30
J: TRBJ2-1
DNA: TGTGCCTGGAGCCGGGGACTAGCGGCTTACAATGAGCAGTTCTTC
CDR3: CAWSRGLAAYNEQFF

size: .
D: TRBD1
V: TRBV19
J: TRBJ2-1
DNA: TGTGCCAGTACGGGACAGGGGCGCAATGAGCAGTTCTTC
CDR3: CASTGQGRNEQFF

size: .
D: TRBD1
V: TRBV30
J: TRBJ1-4
DNA: TGTGCCTGGAGTAGGGACAGGGAAATTGAAAAACTGTTTTTT
CDR3: CAWSRDREIEKLFF

size: .
D: .
V: TRBV2
J: TRBJ2-1
DNA: TGTGCCAGCAGTGAAGGTCGGCTGGCTTCCTACAATGAGCAGTTCTTC
CDR3: CASSEGRLASYNEQFF

size: few
D: TRBD2
V: TRBV27
J: TRBJ2-7
DNA: TGTGCCAGCAGTTTCTCTGCGGGAGGTTCCGAGCAGTACTTC
CDR3: CASSFSAGGSEQYF

size: .
D: .
V: TRBV2
J: TRBJ2-7
DNA: TGTGCCAGCAGCGGGGGAAATTACGAGCAGTACTTC
CDR3: CASSGGNYEQYF

size: few
D: .
V: TRBV19
J: TRBJ2-7
DNA: TGTGCCAGTAGTATAGATCGAGGGCTGGAGCAGTACTTC
CDR3: CASSIDRGLEQYF

size: .
D: TRBD1
V: TRBV5-8
J: TRBJ2-6
DNA: TGTGCCAGCAGCTTGGGAGGACAGGGGGCCGCTGGGGCCAACGTCCTGACTTTC
CDR3: CASSLGGQGAAGANVLTF

size: .
D: TRBD1
V: TRBV6-1
J: TRBJ1-2
DNA: TGTGCCGTCCTCGGTACAGGGGGTGGGGGCTACACCTTC
CDR3: CAVLGTGGGGYTF

size: .
D: TRBD2
V: TRBV7-9
J: TRBJ2-1
DNA: TGTGCCAGCAGCTTAGTCGGGGGGAGGGCCGGGTACGAGCAGTTCTTC
CDR3: CASSLVGGRAGYEQFF

size: few
D: .
V: TRBV2
J: TRBJ1-1
DNA: TGTGCCAGCCAAAACCGGGGGACCACTGAAGCTTTCTTT
CDR3: CASQNRGTTEAFF

size: .
D: .
V: TRBV7-9
J: TRBJ2-7
DNA: TGTGCCAGCAGCTTAGTATTGGCATCCTCCTACGAGCAGTACTTC
CDR3: CASSLVLASSYEQYF

size: .
D: .
V: TRBV28
J: TRBJ2-5
DNA: TGTGCCAGCAGCGAACCGAGCCGAGAGACCCAGTACTTC
CDR3: CASSEPSRETQYF

size: .
D: TRBD1
V: TRBV10-3
J: TRBJ2-3
DNA: TGTGCCATCAGGCCCGGACAGGGAGCAGATACGCAGTATTTT
CDR3: CAIRPGQGADTQYF

size: .
D: .
V: TRBV15
J: TRBJ2-2
DNA: TGTGCCACCAGCAGAGATATAGACAGAGCGAACACCGGGGAGCTGTTTTTT
CDR3: CATSRDIDRANTGELFF

size: .
D: .
V: TRBV5-5
J: TRBJ2-5
DNA: TGTGCCAGCAGCCAAGACCCGAATCAAGAGACCCAGTACTTC
CDR3: CASSQDPNQETQYF

size: .
D: .
V: TRBV6-5
J: TRBJ1-1
DNA: TGTGCCAGCAGGGGTGGGGAGAACACTGAAGCTTTCTTT
CDR3: CASRGGENTEAFF

size: once
D: .
V: TRBV6-6
J: TRBJ2-7
DNA: TGTGCCAGCACCCAAACGGGACAAATTTACGAGCAGTACTTC
CDR3: CASTQTGQIYEQYF

size: .
D: .
V: TRBV6-1
J: TRBJ2-7
DNA: TGTGCCAGCAGTGAAGCGTGGGGAACCTACGAGCAGTACTTC
CDR3: CASSEAWGTYEQYF

size: few
D: .
V: TRBV7-3
J: TRBJ2-2
DNA: TGTGCCAGCAGCTTATATTCCGGGGAGCTGTTTTTT
CDR3: CASSLYSGELFF

size: .
D: TRBD1
V: TRBV5-1
J: TRBJ2-7
DNA: TGCGCCAGCAGCCCGGGACAGGGGGCGAATGAGCAGTACTTC
CDR3: CASSPGQGANEQYF

size: .
D: TRBD1
V: TRBV19
J: TRBJ1-5
DNA: TGTGCCAGTAGTATAATTTCGGGACAGGGGAGAAAGCCCCAGCATTTT
CDR3: CASSIISGQGRKPQHF

size: .
D: .
V: TRBV7-6
J: TRBJ2-3
DNA: TGTGCCAGCAGCTTCTCCCAGGCAGATACGCAGTATTTT
CDR3: CASSFSQADTQYF

size: .
D: TRBD1
V: TRBV6-1
J: TRBJ1-5
DNA: TGTGCCAGCAGTGGACAGGGGGTCCATCAGCCCCAGCATTTT
CDR3: CASSGQGVHQPQHF

size: .
D: TRBD1
V: TRBV27
J: TRBJ1-1
DNA: TGTGCCAGCAGTTTAGGTATACAGGGGACGGGAGCTTTCTTT
CDR3: CASSLGIQGTGAFF

size: .
D: TRBD2
V: TRBV30
J: TRBJ2-3
DNA: TGTGCCTGGGGGACTAGCGGGAGCTGGGCAGATACGCAGTATTTT
CDR3: CAWGTSGSWADTQYF

size: few
D: .
V: TRBV4-1
J: TRBJ2-1
DNA: TGCGCCAGCAGCCAAGAAGGGGGCGGGAGACGGCATGAGCAGTTCTTC
CDR3: CASSQEGGGRRHEQFF

size: once
D: .
V: TRBV7-3
J: TRBJ2-2
DNA: TGTGCCAGCCGGCCGAGGAACACCGGGGAGCTGTTTTTT
CDR3: CASRPRNTGELFF

size: .
D: .
V: TRBV7-2
J: TRBJ1-1
DNA: TGTGCCAGCAGCTTAACCCTCATGGGGACTGAAGCTTTCTTT
CDR3: CASSLTLMGTEAFF

size: .
D: TRBD2
V: TRBV7-3
J: TRBJ2-7
DNA: TGTGCCAGCAGCGCGGGGACTAGCGGAGAGCAGTACTTC
CDR3: CASSAGTSGEQYF

size: .
D: TRBD1
V: TRBV5-1
J: TRBJ1-1
DNA: TGCGCCAGCAGCTGGGGGACAGGGAGTGAAGCTTTCTTT
CDR3: CASSWGTGSEAFF

size: .
D: TRBD2
V: TRBV7-3
J: TRBJ2-2
DNA: TGTGCCAGCAGCCCCACGACTAGCCCAGACACCGGGGAGCTGTTTTTT
CDR3: CASSPTTSPDTGELFF

size: .
D: .
V: TRBV6-1
J: TRBJ1-2
DNA: TGTGCCAGCAGTTACGGTCCTATGATCACCTTC
CDR3: CASSYGPMITF

size: .
D: TRBD2
V: TRBV7-2
J: TRBJ2-7
DNA: TGTGCCAGCAGCGACAGCGGGAGGAGCTCCTACGAGCAGTACTTC
CDR3: CASSDSGRSSYEQYF

size: .
D: TRBD2
V: TRBV5-4
J: TRBJ2-7
DNA: TGTGCCAGCAGTCATGGACTAGCGGGAGGACTCTACGAGCAGTACTTC
CDR3: CASSHGLAGGLYEQYF

size: .
D: .
V: TRBV5-1
J: TRBJ1-1
DNA: TGCGCCAGCAGCTTGACCGAGTGGACTGAAGCTTTCTTT
CDR3: CASSLTEWTEAFF

size: .
D: .
V: TRBV7-2
J: TRBJ1-3
DNA: TGTGCCAGCAGCTTAGCTAGAGGCGTCTCTGGAAACACCATATATTTT
CDR3: CASSLARGVSGNTIYF

size: .
D: .
V: TRBV11-3
J: TRBJ2-1
DNA: TGTGCCAGCAGCCTAGCGTGGAACTCCTACAATGAGCAGTTCTTC
CDR3: CASSLAWNSYNEQFF

size: .
D: .
V: TRBV27
J: TRBJ2-7
DNA: TGTGCCAGCAGTTTACTGGCAGCTCTTCCCTCCTACGAGCAGTACTTC
CDR3: CASSLLAALPSYEQYF

size: .
D: .
V: TRBV4-3
J: TRBJ2-2
DNA: TGCGCCAGCAGCCAAGCCCGGTCCCGCACCGGGGAGCTGTTTTTT
CDR3: CASSQARSRTGELFF

size: few
D: TRBD2
V: TRBV7-2
J: TRBJ2-2
DNA: TGTGCCAGCAGCCCCACTGGAGGGAGGGCAGGCGGGGAGCTGTTTTTT
CDR3: CASSPTGGRAGGELFF

size: .
D: .
V: TRBV7-2
J: TRBJ2-5
DNA: TGTGCCAGCAGCACGAGTCCAGGCCAGCAGTACTTC
CDR3: CASSTSPGQQYF

size: .
D: .
V: TRBV6-1
J: TRBJ1-2
DNA: TGTGCCAGCAGTGTCAAGGGGCAGAGAGGCGGGGAGAACTATGGCTACACCTTC
CDR3: CASSVKGQRGGENYGYTF

size: .
D: TRBD2
V: TRBV7-3
J: TRBJ2-7
DNA: TGTGCCAGCAGCTCCACCGGGACTAGCGGAACGTACGAGCAGTACTTC
CDR3: CASSSTGTSGTYEQYF

size: .
D: TRBD1
V: TRBV18
J: TRBJ1-1
DNA: TGTGCCAGCTCACAGTCAGGGGGCGTGGACACTGAAGCTTTCTTT
CDR3: CASSQSGGVDTEAFF

size: once
D: .
V: TRBV29-1
J: TRBJ2-3
DNA: TGCAGCGTGGGCGGACAAACAGATACGCAGTATTTT
CDR3: CSVGGQTDTQYF

size: once
D: .
V: TRBV4-1
J: TRBJ1-3
DNA: TGCGCCAGCAGCCAGGATGACAGGCTACGCTCTGGAAACACCATATATTTT
CDR3: CASSQDDRLRSGNTIYF

size: .
D: .
V: TRBV29-1
J: TRBJ1-4
DNA: TGCAGCGTCCAGGACCCAGCAACTAATGAAAAACTGTTTTTT
CDR3: CSVQDPATNEKLFF

size: .
D: .
V: TRBV2
J: TRBJ2-2
DNA: TGTGCCAGCAGTGAGCTCGGTCTCGGGGAGCTGTTTTTT
CDR3: CASSELGLGELFF

size: .
D: TRBD2
V: TRBV4-3
J: TRBJ2-3
DNA: TGCGCCAGCAGCCAAGATCGAAGCGGGAGGTTCACAGATACGCAGTATTTT
CDR3: CASSQDRSGRFTDTQYF